This T cell receptor beta chain was profiled in a study of T cells in Graves' hyperthyroidism and ophthalmopathy. Study-level findings and limits: Ophthalmopathy was separated from stable hyperthyroidism by a 13 V-J model.

The table lists this clonotype with many counts. Its antigen is as yet unknown. The CDR3 loop spans 14 amino acids. Germline lookup yields CDR1 SGHAT and CDR2 FQNNGV. V was pared by 2 bases and J by 5 bases, with 4 bases of the junction left unmatched. From RNA transcripts, TCR beta CDR3 regions were amplified. First-round RT-PCR with HTBI primers amplified the TCR CDR3 region. One entry per CDR3 protein, called by TCRdb with MiXCR from the multiplex PCR reads. Here the sample spans about 360,000 distinct CDR3 sequences, around a sixth being singletons. Investigators excluded patients with uncontrolled infection, other autoimmune disease, pregnancy or lactation.

V gene TRBV11-2 combines with J gene TRBJ2-7; 9 nucleotides match TRBD1. This clonotype originated in a woman younger than 35 with Graves' hyperthyroidism that later progressed to Graves' ophthalmopathy. Source material: blood. The chain's CDR3 is CASSLNRGQNEQYF. The CDR3 bases are TGTGCCAGCAGCTTAAACAGGGGGCAAAACGAGCAGTACTTC.